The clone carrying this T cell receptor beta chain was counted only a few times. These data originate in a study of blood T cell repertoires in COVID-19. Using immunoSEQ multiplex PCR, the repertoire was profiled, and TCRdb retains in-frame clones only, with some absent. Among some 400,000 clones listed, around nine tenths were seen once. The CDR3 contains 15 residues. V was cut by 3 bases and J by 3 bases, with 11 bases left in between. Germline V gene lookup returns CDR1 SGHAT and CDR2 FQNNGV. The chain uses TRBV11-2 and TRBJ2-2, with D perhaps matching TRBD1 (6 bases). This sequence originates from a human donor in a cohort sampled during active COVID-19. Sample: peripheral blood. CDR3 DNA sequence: TGTGCCAGCAGCTTCCAATACAGGGACACCGGGGAGCTGTTTTTT. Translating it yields CASSFQYRDTGELFF.